The 32 T cell receptor beta chains in this list originate from one sample, sequenced in a study of neurological immune-mediated disorders. TCRdb re-called the 5' RACE reads through MiXCR, storing one row per CDR3 protein. The sample records 25,000 or so distinct CDR3 sequences, less than 15% being singletons. The sample taken for sequencing was PBMCs. The receptors derive from a man aged 60 to 75 in good health.

V and J are TRBV6-5 and TRBJ2-4; perhaps TRBD1 as D (6 bases). The ends were cut back, 8 bases at V and 0 bases at J, with 11 bases in the middle. There are 14 residues in the CDR3. The V gene's germline CDR1 is MNHEY and CDR2 SVGAGI. CDR3 in DNA: TGTGCCAGCCAGGACAGAATAGCCAAAAACATTCAGTACTTC. This sequence encodes CASQDRIAKNIQYF.

With respect to this clonotype: At one end, the junction sequence differs from germline, possibly due to a read error. The rearrangement links TRBV15 to TRBJ1-2, with 10 bases that match TRBD1. CDR3 length equals 15 residues. Germline V gene data show CDR1 as LNHNV and CDR2 as YYDKDF (reference sequence). The CDR3 loop is CATSKPGTGDDGYTF. Written as DNA, the CDR3 is TGTGCCACAAGCAAGCCCGGGACAGGGGATGATGGCTACACCTTC.

This clonotype has ten or more counts. V usage is TRBV5-6 and J usage is TRBJ1-6; D call uncertain. The length of the CDR3 is 14 residues. The germline V gene has CDR1 SGHDT and CDR2 YYEEEE. Trimming left V 3 bases short and J 9 bases short, with 13 bases between. CDR3 DNA: TGTGCCAGCAGCTCCGGATCATCGGGTTCACCCCTCCACTTT. Encoded protein: CASSSGSSGSPLHF.

In its sample, this clonotype was seen many times. The chain combines TRBV11-2 with TRBJ2-1, with D possibly matching TRBD1 (5 bases). V was clipped by 5 bases and J by 10 bases, with 12 bases between them. Germline CDR1 reads SGHAT; CDR2 reads FQNNGV. The CDR3 spans 12 residues. The DNA of the CDR3 is TGTGCCAGCAGCCAAGGGGTACGGGAGCAGTTCTTC. Its protein is CASSQGVREQFF.

This clonotype was seen at least ten times. This rearrangement joins TRBV3-1 to TRBJ1-3; D unclear. Deletions cut 3 bases from V and 1 base from J, with 4 bases between. The CDR3 runs 13 residues. Germline V lookup: CDR1 LGHDT, CDR2 YNNKEL (reference sequence). CDR3 residues: CASSQGSGNTIYF. The CDR3, as DNA: TGTGCCAGCAGCCAGGGTTCTGGAAACACCATATATTTT.

This clonotype has at least ten counts. The V gene is TRBV7-2, the J gene TRBJ1-1; TRBD1 might be the D (5 bases). The V end lost 5 bases, the J end lost 11 bases, and 9 bases lay between the germline ends. The CDR3 extends over 10 amino acids. CDR1 is SGHTA, CDR2 FQGNSA, per germline. Here the CDR3 reads CASSQGEAFF. In nucleotides, the CDR3 is TGTGCCAGCAGCCAGGGAGAGGCTTTCTTT.

This clonotype was observed at least ten times. V gene TRBV27 combines with J gene TRBJ1-6; 7 bases map to TRBD1. The ends lost 7 bases at V and 9 bases at J; junction bases unmatched: 12. In germline, CDR1 is MNHEY, CDR2 SMNVEV (reference sequence). The CDR3 is 15 amino acids. The CDR3 loop is CASMESTGKSSPLHF. The CDR3 DNA is TGTGCCAGCATGGAGTCGACAGGGAAGAGTTCACCCCTCCACTTT.

This clonotype was recorded many times. The chain uses TRBV4-1 and TRBJ2-4, with 10 bases fitting TRBD2. The germline V gene encodes CDR1 MGHRA and CDR2 YSYEKL. The CDR3 sequence is 19 residues long. The trim removed 2 bases at V and 2 bases at J, leaving 12 bases unmatched. The CDR3 region is CASSQPFSSGGDTKNIQYF. CDR3 sequence (DNA): TGCGCCAGCAGCCAACCCTTCTCGAGCGGGGGGGATACCAAAAACATTCAGTACTTC.

This clonotype was seen at least ten times. The chain carries TRBV2 and TRBJ2-7, with 7 bases identical to TRBD2. The CDR3 contains 16 residues. Germline CDR1 reads SNHLY; CDR2 reads FYNNEI. Trimming cost V 6 bases and J 0 bases; bases outside gene matches: 11. CDR3 DNA: TGTGCCAGCAGGGACGGGGAGGGATCCTCCTCCTACGAGCAGTACTTC. Protein product: CASRDGEGSSSYEQYF.

This clonotype has ten or more counts. The chain carries TRBV9 and TRBJ2-7, with 10 bases fitting TRBD2. Germline-derived CDR1 and CDR2 are SGDLS and YYNGEE. The CDR3 totals 15 residues. Losses at the gene ends were 0 bases for V and 5 bases for J; bases not matched to a gene: 5. CDR3 sequence reads: CASSVAGLAGDEQYF. Written as DNA, the CDR3 is TGTGCCAGCAGCGTAGCGGGTCTAGCGGGGGACGAGCAGTACTTC.

This clonotype was seen repeatedly, ten times or more. V usage is TRBV3-1 and J usage is TRBJ1-1, with TRBD1 as a possible D gene (5 bases). The CDR3 is 14 residues long. The V end was cut by 0 bases, the J end by 5 bases, with 10 bases between. Germline V gene sequence: CDR1 LGHDT, CDR2 YNNKEL (reference sequence). CDR3 nucleotide sequence: TGTGCCAGCAGCCAAGAAGAAGGGGTAACTGAAGCTTTCTTT. Translating gives CASSQEEGVTEAFF.

This clonotype was counted at least ten times. The CDR3 sequence: CASTFTVYYGYTF. Written as DNA, the CDR3 is TGTGCCAGCACCTTTACAGTTTACTATGGCTACACCTTC. The rearrangement uses TRBV7-2 and TRBJ1-2; no clear D gene. The CDR3 runs 13 residues. CDR1 and CDR2 (germline): SGHTA, FQGNSA. V dropped 7 bases and J dropped 3 bases, with 12 bases sitting between them.

This clonotype was recorded at least ten times. The chain employs TRBV18 and TRBJ1-5, with 11 bases fitting TRBD1. This CDR3 region has 15 residues. The germline V gene has CDR1 KGHSH and CDR2 LQKENI. After removal of 4 bases from V and 5 bases from J, the junction contained 4 bases not matched to a gene. CDR3 residues: CASSLGTGGYQPQHF. The CDR3 bases are TGTGCCAGCTCACTGGGGACAGGGGGGTATCAGCCCCAGCATTTT.

Sample share makes this clonotype medium-sized. The rearrangement links TRBV7-9 to TRBJ2-2; no firm D call. CDR3 size: 9 residues. Germline CDR1 reads SEHNR; CDR2 reads FQNEAQ (reference sequence). V shed 4 bases and J shed 12 bases, with 3 bases lying between them. CDR3 coding DNA: TGTGCCAGCAGCTCCCAGCTGTTTTTT. Its protein is CASSSQLFF.

This clonotype was detected ten times or more. The genes are TRBV5-6 and TRBJ2-7; 10 bases align to TRBD1. Germline values: CDR1 SGHDT, CDR2 YYEEEE. This CDR3 spans 15 amino acids. V lost 4 bases to trimming and J lost 3 bases; unmatched junction nucleotides: 7. CDR3 residues: CASSNDRGRYYEQYF. The CDR3 coding sequence is TGTGCCAGCAGCAATGACAGGGGGCGATACTACGAGCAGTACTTC. Supplemented by reference TRBV5-6 and TRBJ2-7, the full variable domain reads DAGVTQSPTHLIKTRGQQVTLRCSPKSGHDTVSWYQQALGQGPQFIFQYYEEEERQRGNFPDRFSGHQFPNYSSELNVNALLLGDSALYLCASSNDRGRYYEQYFGPGTRLTVT.

About this clonotype itself: Germline is not matched at one junction end, which may reflect a read error. The chain couples TRBV5-6 to TRBJ1-5; D not certain. Germline loops: CDR1 SGHDT, CDR2 YYEEEE. The CDR3 covers 13 residues. The CDR3 sequence: CASSLIGYQPQHF. The CDR3 bases are TGTGCCAGCAGCTTGATAGGTTACCAGCCCCAACATTTT.

The V gene is TRBV4-1, the J gene TRBJ2-3, with 14 bases identical to TRBD2. The CDR3 contains 21 residues. Germline V lookup: CDR1 MGHRA, CDR2 YSYEKL. V lost 1 base to trimming and J lost 6 bases; unmatched junction nucleotides: 18. As DNA, the CDR3 is TGCGCCAGCAGCCAAGCCTCCGGACAGGGGCGACTAGCGGGAGGGGTGGATACGCAGTATTTT. Its translation: CASSQASGQGRLAGGVDTQYF.

This clonotype has a count of ten or more. The chain couples TRBV3-1 to TRBJ1-1; TRBD1 might be the D (5 bases). Trimming took off 3 bases at V and 2 bases at J, with 7 bases between the two ends. Germline CDR1 and CDR2: LGHDT and YNNKEL (reference sequence). The CDR3 is 13 amino acids. CDR3 amino acids: CASSHGDNTEAFF. The CDR3 DNA reads as TGTGCCAGCAGCCACGGGGACAACACTGAAGCTTTCTTT.

This clonotype has at least ten counts. The J gene is TRBJ1-2, the V gene TRBV3-1; D is ambiguous. The CDR3 is 14 residues long. Trimming left V 4 bases short and J 6 bases short, with 15 bases between. Germline CDR1 reads LGHDT; CDR2 reads YNNKEL (reference sequence). Here the CDR3 DNA reads TGTGCCAGCAGCCCCAATCGGATCAAGGATGGCTACACCTTC. As protein: CASSPNRIKDGYTF.

This clonotype was recorded many times. The chain combines TRBV5-1 with TRBJ1-6; 7 bases are a match to TRBD1. The CDR3 is made up of 15 amino acids. V shed 4 bases and J 4 bases; nucleotides not matched to a gene: 5. Germline V lookup: CDR1 SGHRS, CDR2 YFSETQ. CDR3 sequence: CASSPQGGYNSPLHF. DNA of the CDR3: TGCGCCAGCAGCCCCCAGGGGGGGTATAATTCACCCCTCCACTTT.

This clonotype was counted ten times or more. The rearrangement links TRBV28 to TRBJ2-1, with D maybe TRBD1 (5 bases). The V and J ends lost 8 bases and 4 bases respectively, with 6 bases between them. CDR1 and CDR2 from the germline V gene are MDHEN and SYDVKM. CDR3 length: 11 residues. As DNA, the CDR3 is TGTGCCAGCGGACAATACAATGAGCAGTTCTTC. Protein: CASGQYNEQFF.

At least ten counts were recorded for this clonotype. The chain combines TRBV12-3 or TRBV12-4 with TRBJ2-2, with a tentative D call TRBD2 (6 bases). Trimming removed 8 bases at V and 1 base at J, with 11 bases between. CDR3 length: 14 amino acids. Here the CDR3 DNA reads TGTGCCAGCGGACTCGGGGGGAACACCGGGGAGCTGTTTTTT. This sequence encodes CASGLGGNTGELFF.

This clonotype occurred many times. The chain has TRBV12-3 or TRBV12-4 and TRBJ2-7, with D possibly matching TRBD2 (5 bases). CDR3 length equals 14 residues. The V and J ends lost 7 bases and 4 bases respectively, with 17 bases between them. CDR3 amino acids: CASTPREAPYEQYF. The DNA of the CDR3 is TGTGCCAGCACTCCCCGGGAAGCGCCGTACGAGCAGTACTTC.

The sample holds many counts of this clonotype. The chain joins TRBV20-1 to TRBJ1-1; no clear D gene. The CDR3 extends over 13 amino acids. The V gene's germline CDR1 is DFQATT and CDR2 SNEGSKA (reference sequence). V gave up 4 bases and J gave up 3 bases, with 12 bases separating them. CDR3 in amino acids: CSAIPAAHTEAFF. The CDR3, as DNA: TGCAGTGCTATACCGGCGGCGCACACTGAAGCTTTCTTT.

This clonotype was counted at least ten times. This chain links TRBV27 with TRBJ2-7, with 7 bases lining up with TRBD1. This CDR3 is 13 amino acids long. CDR1 and CDR2 (germline): MNHEY, SMNVEV (reference sequence). V shed 6 bases and J 4 bases; nucleotides not matched to a gene: 6. This CDR3 reads CASRINRGYEQYF. As DNA, the CDR3 is TGTGCCAGCAGGATTAACAGGGGTTACGAGCAGTACTTC.

This clonotype came up many times. The chain links TRBV5-1 to TRBJ1-1, with D unresolved. Germline values: CDR1 SGHRS, CDR2 YFSETQ. The CDR3 totals 13 residues. V was cut by 0 bases and J by 4 bases, with 7 bases left in between. In DNA, the CDR3 is TGCGCCAGCAGCTTGGAGGTAGGCACTGAAGCTTTCTTT. Residues: CASSLEVGTEAFF.

Points on this clonotype: This could be a read error, since a much larger clone is one nucleotide away. This chain uses TRBV6-4 with TRBJ2-2, with no clear D. The CDR3 has 13 residues. Germline V gene lookup returns CDR1 MRHNA and CDR2 SNTAGT. DNA for the CDR3: TGTGCCAACAGTGACGGGAACACCGGGGAGCTGTTTTTT. It is translated as CANSDGNTGELFF.

CDR3 nucleotide sequence: TGTGCCAGCTCACCAGGGGGCCGAGAGACCCAGTACTTC. Translated: CASSPGGRETQYF. The V gene is TRBV18, the J gene TRBJ2-5; a possible D gene is TRBD1 (6 bases). CDR1 is KGHSH, CDR2 LQKENI, per germline. Between the trimmed V and J ends, which lost 2 bases and 4 bases, there was a span of 8 bases. This CDR3 spans 13 amino acids. Drawing the rest from reference TRBV18 and TRBJ2-5, the complete variable domain is NAGVMQNPRHLVRRRGQEARLRCSPMKGHSHVYWYRQLPEEGLKFMVYLQKENIIDESGMPKERFSAEFPKEGPSILRIQQVVRGDSAAYFCASSPGGRETQYFGPGTRLLVL.

This clonotype was observed at least ten times. The chain couples TRBV2 to TRBJ2-2, with 10 nucleotides matching TRBD2. CDR1 and CDR2 (germline): SNHLY, FYNNEI. V trimming: 6 bases; J trimming: 7 bases; junction bases outside the gene matches: 8. The CDR3 extends over 15 amino acids. The CDR3 loop is CASRATSGYIGELFF. Here the CDR3 DNA reads TGTGCCAGCAGAGCGACTAGCGGGTATATCGGGGAGCTGTTTTTT. Full variable domain (outside the CDR3, taken from reference TRBV2 and TRBJ2-2): EPEVTQTPSHQVTQMGQEVILRCVPISNHLYFYWYRQILGQKVEFLVSFYNNEISEKSEIFDDQFSVERPDGSNFTLKIRSTKLEDSAMYFCASRATSGYIGELFFGEGSRLTVL.

This clonotype was counted at least ten times. The chain couples TRBV20-1 to TRBJ2-7; D is perhaps TRBD1 or TRBD2 (5 bases each). Looked up from germline, CDR1 is DFQATT and CDR2 is SNEGSKA (reference sequence). Trimming shortened V by 1 base and J by 4 bases, and 17 bases separated the two germline ends. The CDR3 length is 15 residues. The CDR3 region is CSARAGAKNLYEQYF. In DNA, the CDR3 is TGCAGTGCTAGAGCCGGGGCCAAAAATTTATACGAGCAGTACTTC.

Sample share makes this clonotype medium-sized (0.01 to 0.1%). The CDR3: CASNKGGTDTQYF. In DNA form, the CDR3 reads TGTGCCAGCAACAAGGGGGGCACAGATACGCAGTATTTT. V is TRBV12-3 or TRBV12-4 and J is TRBJ2-3; TRBD1 might be the D (6 bases). The V end was cut by 7 bases, the J end by 1 base, with 9 bases between. The CDR3 has 13 residues.

This clonotype was seen at least ten times. J is TRBJ1-1 and V is TRBV20-1; the D gene is possibly TRBD1 (6 bases). The CDR3 length is 16 residues. Deletions cut 0 bases from V and 0 bases from J, with 14 bases between. Germline V gives CDR1 DFQATT, CDR2 SNEGSKA (reference sequence). The CDR3 nucleotides are TGCAGTGCTAGAGATCTGGGGGCAGACATGAACACTGAAGCTTTCTTT. This translates into CSARDLGADMNTEAFF.